The T cell receptor (beta chain) under discussion was sequenced for a study of T cells in Graves' hyperthyroidism and ophthalmopathy. Authors of the study amplified TCR beta CDR3 regions from RNA transcripts. In the first-round RT-PCR of the TCR CDR3, the HTBI primer set was used. From the multiplex PCR reads, TCRdb called clonotypes with MiXCR, one entry per CDR3 protein. The profile covers about 410,000 distinct CDR3 sequences, with roughly 15% appearing a single time and over 10% taken by the ten largest. This CDR3 region has 16 residues. Germline V gives CDR1 SEHNR, CDR2 FQNEAQ (reference sequence). V was clipped by 4 bases and J by 0 bases; unmatched bases: 7. This clonotype was counted many times.

The origin of this receptor is a man younger than 30 with Graves' ophthalmopathy. This chain uses TRBV7-9 with TRBJ1-1, with 8 bases aligning to TRBD1. The sample was blood. The CDR3 reads CASSSMTGVVNTEAFF. The CDR3 DNA sequence: TGTGCCAGCAGCTCAATGACAGGGGTGGTGAACACTGAAGCTTTCTTT.